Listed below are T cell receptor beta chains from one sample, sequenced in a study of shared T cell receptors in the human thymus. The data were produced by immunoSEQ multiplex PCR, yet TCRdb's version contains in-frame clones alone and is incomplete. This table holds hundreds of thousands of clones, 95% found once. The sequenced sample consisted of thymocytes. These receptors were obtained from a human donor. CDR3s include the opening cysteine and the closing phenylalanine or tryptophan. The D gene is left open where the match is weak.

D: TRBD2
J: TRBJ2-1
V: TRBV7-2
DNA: TGTGCCAGCAGCTACAGCGGGAGGGCCGGAAATGAGCAGTTCTTC
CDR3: CASSYSGRAGNEQFF

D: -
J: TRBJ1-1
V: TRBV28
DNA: TGTGCCAGCAGTCTAGGGGGGATAGGTCTCTTT
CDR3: CASSLGGIGLF

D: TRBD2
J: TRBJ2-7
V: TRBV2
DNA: TGTGCCAGCAGGACTAGCGGGATTTCCCTTTCCGATTACGAGCAGTACTTC
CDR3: CASRTSGISLSDYEQYF

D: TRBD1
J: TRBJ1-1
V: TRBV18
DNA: TGTGCCAGCTCACCACCGCTCAATGACAGGGGCATGAACACTGAAGCTTTCTTT
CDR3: CASSPPLNDRGMNTEAFF

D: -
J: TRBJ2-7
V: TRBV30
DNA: TGTGCCTGGAGTGTACTTGAGGATTCCTACGAGCAGTACTTC
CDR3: CAWSVLEDSYEQYF

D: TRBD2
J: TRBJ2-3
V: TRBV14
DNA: TGTGCCAGCAGCCTGAGACTAGCGGGAGCCGCAGATACGCAGTATTTT
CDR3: CASSLRLAGAADTQYF

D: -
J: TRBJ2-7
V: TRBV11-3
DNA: TGTGCCAGCAGTTCCGACGGGCACCCCGGCGAGCAGTACTTC
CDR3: CASSSDGHPGEQYF

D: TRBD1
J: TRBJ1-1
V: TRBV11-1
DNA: TGTGCCAGCAGCTTAGCCTGGGACAGGGCTAAAGTTTACACTGAAGCTTTCTTT
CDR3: CASSLAWDRAKVYTEAFF

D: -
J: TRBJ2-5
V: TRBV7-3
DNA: TGTGCCAGCAGCTTAAGAGGGGGACCTGGGGAGACCCAGTACTTC
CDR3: CASSLRGGPGETQYF

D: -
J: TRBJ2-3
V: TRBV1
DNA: TGCACCAGCAGCCAAGATACGCTAGATGTTCCAGATACGCAGTATTTT
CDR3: CTSSQDTLDVPDTQYF